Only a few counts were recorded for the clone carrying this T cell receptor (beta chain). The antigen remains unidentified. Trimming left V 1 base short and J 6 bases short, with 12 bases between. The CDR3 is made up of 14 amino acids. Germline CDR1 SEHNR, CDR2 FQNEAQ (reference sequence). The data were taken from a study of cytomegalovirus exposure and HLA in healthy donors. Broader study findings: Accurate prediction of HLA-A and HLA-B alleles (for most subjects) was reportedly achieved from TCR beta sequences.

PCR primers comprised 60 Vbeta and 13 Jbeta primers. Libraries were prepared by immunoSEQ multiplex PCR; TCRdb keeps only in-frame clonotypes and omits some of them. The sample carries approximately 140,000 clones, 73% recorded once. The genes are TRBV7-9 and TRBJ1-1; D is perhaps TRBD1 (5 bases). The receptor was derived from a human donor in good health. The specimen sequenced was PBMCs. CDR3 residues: CASSLGGGNSEAFF. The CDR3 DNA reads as TGTGCCAGCAGCTTAGGCGGGGGTAACTCTGAAGCTTTCTTT.